This TCR beta chain comes out of a study of T cells expressing NK-cell markers. Study information: Seven donors tested HCMV-seropositive and one tested seronegative among the eight sequenced.

TCRdb re-called the 5' RACE reads and gives one entry per CDR3 protein, without DNA. In total, the table holds about 440,000 distinct CDR3 sequences. Looked up from germline, CDR1 is LGHNA and CDR2 is YSLEER. CDR3 length: 16 residues. This clonotype was obtained from a woman aged 18 to 75 in good health. This chain links TRBV4-3 with TRBJ2-3; TCRdb returns TRBD2, unconfirmable since there is no DNA. The sample taken for sequencing was blood T cells: a sorted CD56 or NKG2C T cell subset, CD4+ or CD8+ T cells, or bulk PBMC T cells (not recorded which). This CDR3 is CASSQTFSGGPDTQYF.